Sequencing of this TCR beta chain was carried out in a study of blood T cell repertoires in COVID-19 (dated by TCRdb to the early 2020s). For context, the study as a whole: Samples from collaborators originated in the United States, Italy and Spain and spanned both the acute and convalescent phases of COVID-19. The samples were drawn from the first 160 participants of the ongoing ImmuneRACE study and from 1,254 subjects provided by 6 global collaborators. The sample metadata nearly always contained a de-identified subject ID, COVID-19 status, age in years and sex. Subjects who had been exposed to COVID-19, were actively infected with it, or had recovered from it provided the deeply sampled blood TCRbeta repertoires that made up the dataset. The material from the prospective study consisted of cDNA or gDNA derived from T cells, B-cell-depleted T cells, or PBMCs. Where HLA class I and class II types were available, the types were taken from metadata supplied by the sample provider, not from assay-based typing. The repertoires were made available in a free public database intended to serve as a resource for research on the immune response to SARS-CoV-2. The research as a whole found: How much clinical and demographic metadata was included differed by source and by participant, and the metadata was provided uncurated.

Via the germline V gene (reference sequence), CDR1 is MNHNY and CDR2 SVGAGI. Unmatched junction bases come to 7, with V trimmed by 5 bases and J by 2 bases. The CDR3 starts with the cysteine, ends with the phenylalanine, and has 16 residues. The sequence is cut down to CDR3 DNA, 48 bases in frame from base 1. Whole blood was collected in K2EDTA tubes by collaborating institutions according to the institutions' own protocols. For TCRbeta analysis, collaborators shipped samples as frozen whole blood, isolated PBMCs, or DNA extracted from either of those sample types. TCRbeta CDR3 regions were amplified from genomic DNA by means of the immunoSEQ Assay, a bias-controlled multiplex PCR. As for the authors' bioinformatics: Nucleated cell counts per sample were estimated from amplification of reference gene primers within the assay. To quantify the absolute abundance of each unique TCRbeta CDR3 rearrangement, sequence reads were collapsed and filtered. For each sample, productive Simpson clonality was calculated as the square root of Simpson's diversity index over productive rearrangements. As stored in TCRdb, this immuneACCESS dataset retains in-frame rearrangements with V and J assigned. A fraction of the clones does not appear; measured against another copy, unresolved V genes explain less than half of the discrepancy, and the remainder lacks a known reason. The V and J calls and the clone size are those of that table, but D and trimming were determined from the DNA. Here the sample has 120,000 to 150,000 clones; around 81% occur a single time. Together, the top ten hold roughly 8.8% of the sample.

Turning to this clone: Its antigen specificity is not known. No qualities accompany the bases; no much larger clone lies one base away.

The receptor's source is a human donor with acute or convalescent COVID-19. The donor label of this sample is uncertain. Sample: peripheral blood. Recombination joined TRBV6-6 with TRBJ1-4; 8 bases in between match TRBD1. The CDR3 has the sequence CASSVDRGSTNEKLFF. The nucleotide sequence reads TGTGCCAGCAGTGTCGACAGGGGTAGTACTAATGAAAAACTGTTTTTT.